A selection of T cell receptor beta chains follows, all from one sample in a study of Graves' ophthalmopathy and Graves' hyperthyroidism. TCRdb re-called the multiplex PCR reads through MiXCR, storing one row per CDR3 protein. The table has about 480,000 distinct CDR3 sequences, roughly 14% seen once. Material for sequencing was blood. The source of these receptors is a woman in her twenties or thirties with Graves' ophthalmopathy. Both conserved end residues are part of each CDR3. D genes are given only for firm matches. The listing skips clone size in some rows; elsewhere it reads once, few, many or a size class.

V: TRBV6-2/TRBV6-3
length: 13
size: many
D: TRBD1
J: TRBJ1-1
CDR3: CASSDRENTETFF
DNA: TGTGCCAGCAGCGACAGGGAGAACACTGAAACTTTCTTT

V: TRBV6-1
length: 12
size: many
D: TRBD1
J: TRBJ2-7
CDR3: CASSENSGQGFF
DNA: TGTGCCAGCAGTGAAAATTCGGGACAGGGCTTCTTC

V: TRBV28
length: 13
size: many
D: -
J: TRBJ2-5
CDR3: CASSLELEETQYF
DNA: TGTGCCAGCAGTTTAGAACTAGAAGAGACCCAGTACTTC

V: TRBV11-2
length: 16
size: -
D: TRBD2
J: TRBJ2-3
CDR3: CASSLGSGRVADTQYF
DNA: TGTGCCAGCAGCTTAGGTAGCGGGAGAGTCGCAGATACGCAGTATTTT

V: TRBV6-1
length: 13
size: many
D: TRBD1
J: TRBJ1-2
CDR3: CASGGQENIGYTF
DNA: TGTGCCAGCGGAGGACAGGAGAATATTGGCTACACCTTC

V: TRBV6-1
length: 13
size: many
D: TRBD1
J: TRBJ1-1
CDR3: CASLRDRGTEAFF
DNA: TGTGCCAGTCTCCGGGACAGGGGCACTGAAGCTTTCTTT

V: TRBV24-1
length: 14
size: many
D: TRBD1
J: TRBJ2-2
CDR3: CATSDRTGLRELFF
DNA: TGTGCCACCAGTGACCGGACAGGGCTAAGGGAGCTGTTTTTT

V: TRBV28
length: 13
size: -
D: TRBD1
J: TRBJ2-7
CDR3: CASSFRDRDEQYF
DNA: TGTGCCAGCAGTTTCCGGGACAGGGACGAGCAGTACTTC

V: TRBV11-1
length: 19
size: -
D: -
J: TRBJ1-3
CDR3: CASSLAYRDIGNSGNTIYF
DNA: TGTGCCAGCAGCTTAGCGTATCGGGACATCGGAAACTCTGGAAACACCATATATTTT

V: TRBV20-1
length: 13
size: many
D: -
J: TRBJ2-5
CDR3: CSAYGGAQETQYF
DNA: TGCAGTGCTTACGGCGGAGCCCAAGAGACCCAGTACTTC

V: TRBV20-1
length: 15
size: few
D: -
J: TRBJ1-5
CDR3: CSARGQPLSNQPQHF
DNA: TGCAGTGCTAGAGGGCAGCCTCTTAGCAATCAGCCCCAGCATTTT

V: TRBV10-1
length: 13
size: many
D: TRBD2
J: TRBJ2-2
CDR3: CASSAAGARELFF
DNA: TGCGCCAGCAGCGCAGCGGGAGCTAGGGAGCTGTTTTTT

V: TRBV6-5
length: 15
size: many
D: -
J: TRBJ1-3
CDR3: CASSYDRSSGNTIYF
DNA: TGTGCCAGCAGTTACGACAGGAGCTCTGGAAACACCATATATTTT

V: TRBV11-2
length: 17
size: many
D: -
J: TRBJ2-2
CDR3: CASSSRPGQTNTGELFF
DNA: TGTGCCAGCAGCTCTAGACCGGGACAAACGAACACCGGGGAGCTGTTTTTT

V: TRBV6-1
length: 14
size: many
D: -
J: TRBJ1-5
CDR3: CASSDWGGYQPQHF
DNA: TGTGCCAGCAGTGACTGGGGAGGTTATCAGCCCCAGCATTTT

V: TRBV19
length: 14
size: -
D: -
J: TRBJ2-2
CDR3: CREGSRRMSGELFF
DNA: TGCAGAGAGGGCAGCAGGCGGATGTCCGGGGAGCTGTTTTTT

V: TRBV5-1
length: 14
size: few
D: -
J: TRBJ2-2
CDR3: CASSLNRVSGELFF
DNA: TGCGCCAGCAGCCTGAACAGGGTCTCCGGGGAGCTGTTTTTT

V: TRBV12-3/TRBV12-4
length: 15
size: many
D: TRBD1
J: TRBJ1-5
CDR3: CASSPDRGDNQPQHF
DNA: TGTGCCAGCAGTCCAGACAGGGGAGACAATCAGCCCCAGCATTTT

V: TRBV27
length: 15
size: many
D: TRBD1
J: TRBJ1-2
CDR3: CASRPYRGRRTGYTF
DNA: TGTGCCAGCAGACCGTACAGGGGGCGCCGGACTGGCTACACCTTC

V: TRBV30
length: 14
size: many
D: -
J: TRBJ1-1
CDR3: CAWRMDVRATEAFF
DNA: TGTGCCTGGAGGATGGACGTACGGGCGACTGAAGCTTTCTTT

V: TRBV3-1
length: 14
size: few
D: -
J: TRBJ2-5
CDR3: CASSQDPGKETQYF
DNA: TGTGCCAGCAGCCAAGATCCGGGGAAAGAGACCCAGTACTTC

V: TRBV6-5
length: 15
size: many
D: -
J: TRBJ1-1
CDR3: CASSSTTEPNTEAFF
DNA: TGTGCCAGCAGTTCGACGACGGAGCCGAACACTGAAGCTTTCTTT

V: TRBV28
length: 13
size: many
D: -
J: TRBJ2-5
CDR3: CASSLIQQETQYF
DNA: TGTGCCAGCAGTTTAATACAGCAAGAGACCCAGTACTTC

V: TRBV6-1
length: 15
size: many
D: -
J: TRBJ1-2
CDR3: CASSEAGGDYYGYTF
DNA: TGTGCCAGCAGTGAAGCGGGCGGGGATTACTATGGCTACACCTTC

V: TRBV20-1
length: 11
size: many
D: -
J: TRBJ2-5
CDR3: CSGRVVETQYF
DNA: TGCAGTGGTAGGGTCGTGGAGACCCAGTACTTC

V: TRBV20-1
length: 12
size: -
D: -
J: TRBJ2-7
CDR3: CSAIQGTNEQYF
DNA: TGCAGTGCTATACAGGGAACCAACGAGCAGTACTTC

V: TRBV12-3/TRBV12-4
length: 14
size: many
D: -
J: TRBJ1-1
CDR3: CASRLSGTSTEAFF
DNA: TGTGCCAGCAGGCTATCCGGGACATCTACTGAAGCTTTCTTT

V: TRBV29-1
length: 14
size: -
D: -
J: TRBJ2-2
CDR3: CSVGARQNTGELFF
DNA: TGCAGCGTTGGAGCCCGACAGAACACCGGGGAGCTGTTTTTT

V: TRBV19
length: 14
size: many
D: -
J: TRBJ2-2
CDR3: CASSIRGDTGELFF
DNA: TGTGCCAGTAGTATTCGAGGAGACACCGGGGAGCTGTTTTTT

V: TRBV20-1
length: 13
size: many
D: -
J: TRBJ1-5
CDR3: CSARSGAHQPQHF
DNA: TGCAGTGCTAGATCAGGGGCCCATCAGCCCCAGCATTTT

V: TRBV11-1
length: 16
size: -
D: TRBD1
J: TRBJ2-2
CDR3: CASSIPGTGFAGELFF
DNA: TGTGCCAGCAGCATCCCTGGGACAGGGTTCGCCGGGGAGCTGTTTTTT

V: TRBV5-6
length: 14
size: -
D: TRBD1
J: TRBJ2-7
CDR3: CASSSGQDVYEQYF
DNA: TGTGCCAGCAGCTCGGGACAGGATGTGTACGAGCAGTACTTC

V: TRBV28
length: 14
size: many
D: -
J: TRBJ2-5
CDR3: CASSLSAVIETQYF
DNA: TGTGCCAGCAGTCTATCAGCGGTCATAGAGACCCAGTACTTC

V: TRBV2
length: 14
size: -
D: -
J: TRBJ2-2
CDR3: CASQGLLNTGELFF
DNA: TGTGCCAGCCAGGGCCTTCTGAACACCGGGGAGCTGTTTTTT

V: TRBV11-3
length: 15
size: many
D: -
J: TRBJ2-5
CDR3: CASSLVGGRQETQYF
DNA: TGTGCCAGCAGCTTAGTTGGGGGTAGACAAGAGACCCAGTACTTC

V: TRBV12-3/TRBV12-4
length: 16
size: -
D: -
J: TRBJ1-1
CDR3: CASSIETGTVNTEAFF
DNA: TGTGCCAGCAGTATAGAGACCGGGACGGTGAACACTGAAGCTTTCTTT

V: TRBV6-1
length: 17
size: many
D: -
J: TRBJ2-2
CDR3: CASSEFSPSSNTGELFF
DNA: TGTGCCAGCAGTGAATTTTCGCCTAGTTCGAACACCGGGGAGCTGTTTTTT